This TCR beta chain was retrieved from a study of cytomegalovirus exposure and HLA in healthy donors. On the study more broadly: Within the Caucasian-associated ancestry cluster were about 81% of the roughly 400 genotyped donors.

As regards this clone: Its antigen is as yet unknown.

General study findings and limits: In a later analysis, TCR beta V- and J-gene trimming was associated with a missense DCLRE1C variant. Most of the TCR beta V segments (in an earlier analysis) were productive either about 90% or about 30% of the time.

Though nominally healthy at sampling, donors likely had unrecorded immune exposures. Use of 60 Vbeta and 13 Jbeta primers characterized the PCR. Assay: immunoSEQ multiplex PCR; the TCRdb copy retains only in-frame clones and omits some. The table lists roughly 150,000 clones, about 84% of them singletons. V was clipped by 5 bases and J by 6 bases, with 9 bases between them. Germline CDR1 is SEHNR and CDR2 is FQNEAQ (reference sequence). CDR3 length equals 12 residues. The receptor's source is a man between 45 and 60 years old in good health and CMV-seropositive. V usage is TRBV7-9 and J usage is TRBJ2-3; D is possibly TRBD2 (5 bases). Material for sequencing was PBMCs. The CDR3: CASSLIADTQYF. In nucleotides, the CDR3 is TGTGCCAGCAGCCTTATAGCGGATACGCAGTATTTT.